This entry features one T cell receptor (beta chain) sequence. The antigen is unknown. The junction departs from germline at one end; a sequencing error may be responsible. CDR1 is KGHDR, CDR2 SFDVKD, per germline. The CDR3 has 16 residues. This entry belongs to a study of CD8+CD57+ T cells in acquired aplastic anemia. On the study more broadly: The sorted CD4+ and CD8+ cells yielded an average around 3.2 ug of DNA.

Whole-study findings and limits: Any difference that existed in CD8+ Simpson's diversity between patients and controls was not significant. Comparison of patients with controls identified about 27 shared CD8+ CDR3 sequences.

Genomic DNA, serving as template, underwent TCR beta VDJ and CDR3 profiling. MiXCR, applied by TCRdb to the reads, yields one record per CDR3 protein. The repertoire includes about 180,000 distinct CDR3 sequences, around 60% of them detected once, and about 42% sits in the top ten. Patients selected for sequencing had displayed CD8+CD57+ cell expansion by flow cytometry. Prior therapy had not been administered to any patient at the time of blood sampling. The chain employs TRBV24-1 and TRBJ2-3, with TRBD2 matching 7 bases. This clonotype originated in a human donor with aplastic anemia. The sample consisted of sorted CD4+, CD8+, or CD8+CD57+ T cells (not recorded which) from PBMCs. The CDR3 protein is CATSDGRERNTDTQCF. CDR3 DNA sequence: TGTGCCACCAGTGATGGGCGGGAGCGAAACACAGATACGCAGTGTTTT.